This T cell receptor beta chain was sequenced during a study of shared clonotypes between healthy human individuals. Study outcomes and limitations: The diversity represented, both genetic and in exposure history, was limited by few donors. It was observed that 4% to 6% of naive CD4 clonotypes were shared across several donors.

J lost 4 bases, V lost 2 bases, and 3 bases had no gene match. This CDR3 spans 16 amino acids. Germline V gene data show CDR1 as SGHRS and CDR2 as YFSETQ. Here immunoSEQ multiplex PCR was the method, and the copy in TCRdb shows in-frame clones only, minus some. The sample has millions of clones; about 92% are singletons. In the case of this clone: Its antigen remains unknown.

The sequencing input was naive CD4+ T cells sorted from blood. The sample's subset: CD45RA+ positively selected. This receptor was taken from a man younger than 35 in good health. The chain has TRBV5-1 and TRBJ2-1; 13 nucleotides agree with TRBD2. The CDR3 nucleotides are TGCGCCAGCAGCTTTCAGGGACTAGCGGGGTACAATGAGCAGTTCTTC. This sequence encodes CASSFQGLAGYNEQFF.